The 3 T cell receptor beta chains below all came from one sample that was sequenced in a study of OX40 agonist ivuxolimab in advanced cancers. The assay was immunoSEQ multiplex PCR, and TCRdb's table has in-frame clones only and misses some. This table holds 65,000 to 80,000 clones, around 82% found once. Here the sequenced sample was CD4+ or CD8+ T cells sorted from blood, taken in a trial of the OX40 agonist ivuxolimab. The receptors shown here come from an adult with an advanced solid tumor such as melanoma, head and neck, liver or kidney cancer.

The chain joins TRBV6-5 to TRBJ2-7, with 7 bases matching TRBD1. The V segment lost 2 bases and the J segment 3 bases; nucleotides outside the gene matches: 4. CDR1 MNHEY and CDR2 SVGAGI come from the germline V gene. This CDR3 has 14 amino acids. The CDR3 coding sequence is TGTGCCAGCAGTTACCGGGACAGAGGCTACGAGCAGTACTTC. It translates to CASSYRDRGYEQYF.

The chain carries TRBV7-3 and TRBJ2-3; unclear D gene. Germline assignment: CDR1 SGHTA and CDR2 FQGTGA. This CDR3 has 15 amino acids. V was trimmed by 2 bases and J by 3 bases, leaving 12 bases between them. The CDR3 here is CASSLSGSQTDTQYF. CDR3 DNA: TGTGCCAGCAGCTTATCGGGTTCCCAGACAGATACGCAGTATTTT.

The genes are TRBV9 and TRBJ2-5; 9 bases fit TRBD2. The trim removed 4 bases at V and 4 bases at J, leaving 11 bases unmatched. The CDR3 length is 16 residues. Germline CDR1 and CDR2: SGDLS and YYNGEE. CDR3 in amino acids: CASSSRGGGASETQYF. CDR3 sequence (DNA): TGTGCCAGCAGCTCCAGGGGCGGGGGGGCCTCAGAGACCCAGTACTTC.